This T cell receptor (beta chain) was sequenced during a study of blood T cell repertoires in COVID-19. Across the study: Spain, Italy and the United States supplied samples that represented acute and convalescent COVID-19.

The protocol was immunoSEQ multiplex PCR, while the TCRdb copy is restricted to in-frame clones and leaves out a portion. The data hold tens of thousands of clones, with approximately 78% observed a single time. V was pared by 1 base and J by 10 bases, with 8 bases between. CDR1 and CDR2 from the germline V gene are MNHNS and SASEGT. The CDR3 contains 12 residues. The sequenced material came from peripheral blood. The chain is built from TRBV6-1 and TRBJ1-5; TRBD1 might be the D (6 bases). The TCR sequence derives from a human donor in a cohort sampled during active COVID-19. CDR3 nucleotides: TGTGCCAGCAGTGAAGTTGGGGGCCCCCAGCATTTT. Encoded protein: CASSEVGGPQHF.